The 4 T cell receptor beta chains below all came from one sample that was sequenced in a study of Ad26.COV2.S vaccination and SARS-CoV-2 variants. Treatment described: roughly 19 received Ad26.COV2.S at low or high dose, single or two shots; about 5 received placebo; per-sample allocation not given. The study sampled participants on day 63 after the first vaccine or placebo injection. Clones were sequenced by immunoSEQ multiplex PCR, and TCRdb holds only the in-frame ones, with some missing. This table has 350,000 to 550,000 clones, 80% to 90% appearing once. This material consisted of peripheral blood, taken in a trial of Ad26.COV2.S vaccine versus placebo. These receptors originate from a person aged 18 to 59 who received the Ad26.COV2.S COVID-19 vaccine or a placebo.

The rearrangement joins TRBV6-5 to TRBJ1-2; D is possibly TRBD1 (6 bases). Trimming shortened V by 6 bases and J by 5 bases, and 16 bases separated the two germline ends. The CDR3 sequence is 14 residues long. Germline V gives CDR1 MNHEY, CDR2 SVGAGI. CDR3 loop: CASRLGQPSYGYTF. As DNA, the CDR3 is TGTGCCAGCAGACTGGGACAACCTTCTTATGGCTACACCTTC.

This rearrangement joins TRBV30 to TRBJ1-5; D is uncertain. V was clipped by 3 bases and J by 0 bases, with 6 bases between them. This CDR3 is 13 amino acids long. Germline assignment: CDR1 GTSNPN and CDR2 SVGIG (reference sequence). The CDR3: CAWSPVSNQPQHF. For the CDR3, the DNA is TGTGCCTGGAGCCCGGTTAGCAATCAGCCCCAGCATTTT.

The gene calls are TRBV28 and TRBJ1-3; unclear D gene. Trimming shortened V by 10 bases and J by 4 bases, and 17 bases separated the two germline ends. CDR1 is MDHEN, CDR2 SYDVKM, per germline. The CDR3 spans 14 residues. The CDR3 DNA sequence: TGTGCCACCTCGACCATAGCAAGGGGAAACACCATATATTTT. It codes for CATSTIARGNTIYF.

CDR3 nucleotide sequence: TGCGCCAGCAGCTACTGGACAGGGGGCGGGTATGGCTACACCTTC. This codes for CASSYWTGGGYGYTF. The chain carries TRBV5-1 and TRBJ1-2; the match to TRBD1 covers 11 bases. V gave up 3 bases and J gave up 5 bases; unmatched junction bases: 6. The CDR3 sequence is 15 residues long. Germline CDR1 and CDR2: SGHRS and YFSETQ.